The T cell receptor (beta chain) under discussion was sequenced for a study of T-cell reconstitution after alpha-beta-depleted transplantation in children. This clonotype has at least ten counts. The TCRbeta library was prepared with unique molecular identifiers. Each CDR3 protein gets one entry after TCRdb re-called the PCR reads with MiXCR. Of 300,000 to 400,000 distinct CDR3 sequences detected, about 17% appear once; the ten largest clones hold roughly 41%. There are 17 residues in the CDR3. V was clipped by 2 bases and J by 2 bases, with 16 bases between them. This TCR was sampled from a male patient between 2 and 15 years old who had a stem cell transplant for acute lymphoblastic leukemia, so the T cells may come from the graft donor. V usage is TRBV12-3 or TRBV12-4 and J usage is TRBJ2-4; no definite D call. The sample here was PBMCs, mostly from graft donor cells, taken 360 days after TCRalphabeta/CD19-depleted stem cell transplant. The CDR3 region has the DNA TGTGCCAGCAGTTTAATACCGTTCGGCGAGACCAAAAACATTCAGTACTTC. It encodes CASSLIPFGETKNIQYF.